This TCR beta chain was identified during a study of T cell repertoires in cytomegalovirus infection. Study context: Carrying CMV and the relevant HLA type showed in public TCR beta signatures.

As to this clonotype: What it recognizes is unknown. Germline and junction disagree at one end, which may indicate a read error.

Points from the study as a whole: Carriers of CMV and the relevant HLA type were discriminated by public TCR beta frequency.

The CDR3 contains 15 residues. CDR1 is SGHNT, CDR2 YYREEE, per germline (reference sequence). TCRdb re-called the reads with MiXCR, one entry per CDR3 protein. The sample includes over 300,000 distinct CDR3 sequences, around a sixth seen only once; the top ten take approximately 12%. The chain has TRBV5-4 and TRBJ2-1; D assignment may be TRBD1 or TRBD2 (5 bases each). The clonotype originates from a human donor in good health (CMV status not recorded). Some clones in this sample may be carry-over from other donors' samples. Sequencing was carried out using PBMCs. CDR3 in DNA: TGTGCCAGCAGCTCGCCGGGACGGAGACCTAATGTGCAGTTCTTC. Translated, it gives CASSSPGRRPNVQFF.